Only a few counts were recorded for the clone carrying this TCR beta chain. Its antigen remains unknown. There were TCR beta CDR3 regions amplified from RNA transcripts. HTBI primers were employed in a first-round RT-PCR of the TCR CDR3. TCRdb re-analysed the multiplex PCR reads in MiXCR, keeping a single row per CDR3 protein. The repertoire holds under 350,000 distinct CDR3 sequences, with 15% to 20% as singletons. This CDR3 has 14 amino acids. V lost 5 bases, J lost 3 bases, and 5 bases stayed unmatched. Germline CDR1 DFQATT, CDR2 SNEGSKA (reference sequence). The sample originates from a study of T cells in Graves' hyperthyroidism and ophthalmopathy. Study-wide findings and caveats: Most thyroid clonotypes expanded above 0.001 appeared in blood too.

The TCR sequence derives from a woman between 45 and 65 years old with Graves' hyperthyroidism. V is TRBV20-1 and J is TRBJ2-1, with 9 positions matching TRBD2. Material for sequencing was blood. The chain's CDR3 is CSASLAGHYNEQFF. DNA of the CDR3: TGCAGTGCTTCGCTAGCGGGACACTACAATGAGCAGTTCTTC.